The 9 T cell receptor beta chains below were found in one sample sequenced in a study of cytomegalovirus exposure and HLA in healthy donors. The PCR employed 60 Vbeta primers together with 13 Jbeta primers. The assay was immunoSEQ multiplex PCR, and TCRdb's table has in-frame clones only and misses some. The table lists roughly 100,000 clones, over 75% of them singletons. The sample consisted of PBMCs. These receptors were taken from a man between 60 and 70 years old in good health and CMV-seronegative.

This chain joins TRBV7-2 and TRBJ1-5; no clear D gene. The CDR3 loop spans 12 amino acids. The germline gives CDR1 SGHTA, CDR2 FQGNSA. Trimming cost V 7 bases and J 6 bases, with 10 bases left between them. CDR3 bases: TGTGCCAGCACCCTACCGGGTCAGCCCCAGCATTTT. Translating gives CASTLPGQPQHF.

J is TRBJ2-7 and V is TRBV9; 9 nucleotides align to TRBD2. The CDR3 covers 17 residues. CDR1 and CDR2 (germline): SGDLS, YYNGEE. The junction had 7 bases not matched to a gene; V was cut back by 0 bases and J by 0 bases. The CDR3 region has the DNA TGTGCCAGCAGCGTAGGGTGGCAGCGGGGGGACTCCTACGAGCAGTACTTC. Translating it yields CASSVGWQRGDSYEQYF.

The chain couples TRBV6-6 to TRBJ1-3; D uncertain. With 2 bases removed from V and 4 bases from J, the gap between germline ends came to 6 bases. Germline values: CDR1 MNHNY, CDR2 SVGAGI (reference sequence). This CDR3 is 13 amino acids long. The CDR3, as DNA: TGTGCCAGCAGTTACGACTGGGGAAACACCATATATTTT. This gives the protein CASSYDWGNTIYF.

The rearrangement uses TRBV5-8 and TRBJ2-7; D is undetermined. The CDR3 totals 15 residues. The V end was cut by 2 bases, the J end by 4 bases, with 16 bases between. Looked up from germline, CDR1 is SGHTS and CDR2 is YDEGEE. CDR3 loop: CASSFGTVPEYEQYF. For the CDR3, the DNA is TGTGCCAGCAGCTTTGGTACAGTACCAGAGTACGAGCAGTACTTC.

This clone was seen more than once but under ten times. V usage is TRBV7-7 and J usage is TRBJ2-5; tentative D call: TRBD1 (6 bases). Germline CDR1 SSHAT, CDR2 FNYEAQ (reference sequence). With 5 bases removed from V and 1 base from J, the gap between germline ends came to 8 bases. CDR3 length: 13 residues. CDR3 loop: CASSPTGQETQYF. The CDR3 DNA reads as TGTGCCAGCAGCCCGACAGGCCAAGAGACCCAGTACTTC. Filled out from reference TRBV7-7 and TRBJ2-5, the complete variable domain reads GAGVSQSPRYKVTKRGQDVTLRCDPISSHATLYWYQQALGQGPEFLTYFNYEAQPDKSGLPSDRFSAERPEGSISTLTIQRTEQRDSAMYRCASSPTGQETQYFGPGTRLLVL.

The chain uses TRBV30 and TRBJ2-1; 10 positions agree with TRBD2. The ends lost 6 bases at V and 1 base at J; junction bases unmatched: 6. Germline CDR1 and CDR2: GTSNPN and SVGIG (reference sequence). The CDR3 covers 15 residues. This chain's CDR3 is CACSGGQPSYNEQFF. CDR3 sequence (DNA): TGTGCCTGTAGCGGGGGGCAACCTTCCTACAATGAGCAGTTCTTC.

This clone was seen only once. The chain combines TRBV19 with TRBJ1-5, with a weak D call TRBD1 (6 bases). The CDR3 consists of 15 residues. Germline V CDR1 and CDR2: LNHDA, SQIVND (reference sequence). The V gene lost 6 bases and the J gene lost 1 base, with 13 bases spanning the gap. As DNA, the CDR3 is TGTGCCAGTAGCCGACAGGCCCCCAGCAATCAGCCCCAGCATTTT. It is translated as CASSRQAPSNQPQHF. The variable domain in full, completed from reference TRBV19 and TRBJ1-5, reads DGGITQSPKYLFRKEGQNVTLSCEQNLNHDAMYWYRQDPGQGLRLIYYSQIVNDFQKGDIAEGYSVSREKKESFPLTVTSAQKNPTAFYLCASSRQAPSNQPQHFGDGTRLSIL.

V and J are TRBV5-1 and TRBJ2-6, with 12 bases that match TRBD1. The CDR3 spans 19 residues. J was trimmed by 3 bases and V by 2 bases; bases with no gene match: 9. Germline CDR1 SGHRS, CDR2 YFSETQ. CDR3 residues: CASSFLGTGGADGANVLTF. CDR3 sequence (DNA): TGCGCCAGCAGCTTCCTCGGGACAGGGGGCGCGGATGGGGCCAACGTCCTGACTTTC.

To note about this clone: The sample holds other DNA sequences that translate to the same CDR3. V gene TRBV9 combines with J gene TRBJ1-6; 9 bases agree with TRBD1. The CDR3 spans 17 residues. The V segment lost 4 bases and the J segment 7 bases; nucleotides outside the gene matches: 12. CDR1 and CDR2 from the germline V gene are SGDLS and YYNGEE. The DNA of the CDR3 is TGTGCCAGCAGCCCTACGGGACAGGGACGCATAAATTCACCCCTCCACTTT. As protein: CASSPTGQGRINSPLHF.